This T cell receptor beta chain is from a study of T cells after yellow fever vaccination. This clonotype was observed a handful of times. V lost 6 bases to trimming and J lost 2 bases, with 16 bases between them. Germline CDR1 DFQATT, CDR2 SNEGSKA (reference sequence). CDR3 size: 14 residues. TCRdb re-called the 5' RACE reads with MiXCR, one entry per CDR3 protein. The sample records 620,000 or so distinct CDR3 sequences, around a sixth being singletons. The J gene is TRBJ2-5, the V gene TRBV20-1; D not resolved. Sequencing used PBMCs, obtained 5 to 6 days after the first yellow fever vaccination. The clonotype was recovered from a young man who received the YFV17D yellow fever vaccine. The CDR3, as DNA: TGCAGTGCCCCCCGGCCGGGCAGACAAGAGACCCAGTACTTC. Protein product: CSAPRPGRQETQYF.